The T cell receptor (beta chain) under discussion was sequenced for a study of T cell responses to AZD1222 COVID-19 vaccine (dated by TCRdb to the early 2020s). Regarding the study in general: A total of 230 or so trial participants underwent TCR sequencing, of whom around 200 received two doses of AZD1222 and about 26 received two doses of the MenACWY control vaccine. Enrollment into the trials was organized by age into subgroups of 18-55, 56-69 and 70-plus years, and those subgroups contained approximately 160, 26 and 62 TCR-sequenced participants, respectively.

Concerning this clone itself: The antigen this receptor binds is unknown. No much larger clone exists at a distance of one base, and base qualities are not known.

The time point label on this specimen signifies: about 28 days (+/-7) after the second vaccine dose. The sample's treatment or condition label, in plain terms: meningococcal conjugate vaccine given as trial control. Vaccinee samples were obtained from the UK trials COV001 and COV002, which included a single-blind randomized controlled phase 2/3 trial of AZD1222 (ChAdOx1 nCoV-19) in healthy adults. For TCRbeta chain sequencing, PBMC samples were collected from trial participants at day 0 and at day 28 after the second dose. Paper-wide results and their limitations: Participants were mostly white British and included more females than males, and it was suggested by the authors that clonal diversity may have been underestimated. A significant rise in spike-specific TCR breadth and depth was observed after two AZD1222 doses relative to day 0 and relative to MenACWY recipients. In the small 56-69-year group, the increase in depth fell short of significance, most likely because of low power. Because no day 14 peak-response samples were available, the repertoires could be characterized only after the peak T cell response. Reportedly, close to half of the unique spike-specific TCRs recognized epitopes lying outside the regions that are mutated in the B.1.351 and B.1.1.7 variants. The vaccine-associated CD4 TCRs covered the entire spike protein, and the dominant responses fell in regions 160-218 and 743-854. Only five to seven AZD1222 recipients were SARS-CoV-2 seropositive at baseline, limiting conclusions about previously exposed vaccinees.

The germline V gene provides CDR1 SGHTA and CDR2 FQGNSA. From the cysteine through the phenylalanine, the CDR3 covers 12 amino acids. The retained sequence is limited to the CDR3, 36 bases, with the frame set at the first base. The junction carries 13 bases between V and J, which are trimmed by 1 base and 13 bases respectively. The CDR3 regions of human TCRbeta chains were analyzed by immunosequencing. For the original study's pipeline: Repertoire TCRs were matched against a reference library of SARS-CoV-2-specific TCRs generated with the MIRA antigen-specificity platform. Breadth was defined as the fraction of unique TCRs that were SARS-CoV-2-associated. Depth was defined as the fraction of total T cells that were SARS-CoV-2-associated. Using the MIRA data, each spike-specific TCR was mapped to the spike region that the TCR reacts to and placed in a CD4 or CD8 class. Log10-transformed breadth and depth values were compared by one-way ANOVA with Sidak's multiple comparisons tests. TCRdb took over this immuneACCESS table, retaining in-frame rearrangements with V and J assigned. Such tables are incomplete; in checked studies, under half of the missing clones stem from an unresolved V gene, and the remainder is unexplained. Clone size and V and J calls were adopted from that table, with D and trimming inferred from the DNA. The sample yields some 190,000 clones; about 95% were counted once. Approximately 1.7% of the sample goes to the ten largest clones.

This TCR came from an adult who received the MenACWY meningococcal vaccine as a control. Sequenced here: peripheral blood, sampled 28 days after the second dose of the MenACWY control vaccine. The sequence links TRBV7-2 to TRBJ1-1, with the D segment identity uncertain. The CDR3 here reads CASSLEWSNLFF. The DNA is TGTGCCAGCAGCTTAGAATGGTCCAATCTTTTCTTT.